The rows below give T cell receptor beta chains drawn from one sample of a study of patients and donors after allogeneic stem cell transplantation. In TCRdb, the RT-PCR reads were re-called with MiXCR into one record per CDR3 protein. The table records some 880,000 distinct CDR3 sequences, roughly 18% of them present only once. The material sequenced was blood, either unsorted or a sorted T cell fraction (not recorded which). These receptor sequences come from a human donor who was either an allogeneic HSCT recipient or a stem cell or donor lymphocyte infusion donor (not recorded which). It is not recorded whose cells these are; they may come from a transplant donor. The CDR3 runs from the conserved cysteine through the conserved F or W. Each record gives: J gene, D gene, CDR3 length, clone size, V gene, CDR3 protein, CDR3 DNA. D genes are given only for firm matches. The listing skips clone size in some rows; elsewhere it reads once, few, many or a size class.

j_call: TRBJ1-1; d_call: NA; cdr3_length: 14; clone_size: few; v_call: TRBV4-1; cdr3_aa: CASSQGGRFTEAFF; cdr3_nt: TGCGCCAGCAGCCAGGGGGGACGTTTCACTGAAGCTTTCTTT
j_call: TRBJ2-1; d_call: TRBD2; cdr3_length: 20; clone_size: NA; v_call: TRBV7-3; cdr3_aa: CASSLSPRTSGATSYNEQFF; cdr3_nt: TGTGCCAGCAGCTTGAGCCCACGGACTAGCGGGGCGACCTCCTACAATGAGCAGTTCTTC
j_call: TRBJ1-6; d_call: TRBD1; cdr3_length: 15; clone_size: many; v_call: TRBV6-5; cdr3_aa: CASSWLTGGNSPLHF; cdr3_nt: TGTGCCAGCAGTTGGCTGACAGGGGGGAATTCACCCCTCCACTTT
j_call: TRBJ1-2; d_call: TRBD1; cdr3_length: 12; clone_size: few; v_call: TRBV10-3; cdr3_aa: CAISADRDGYTF; cdr3_nt: TGTGCCATCAGTGCAGACAGGGATGGCTACACCTTC
j_call: TRBJ2-6; d_call: NA; cdr3_length: 16; clone_size: many; v_call: TRBV29-1; cdr3_aa: CSVSLGAGSGANVLTF; cdr3_nt: TGCAGCGTCTCCTTAGGGGCTGGCTCTGGGGCCAACGTCCTGACTTTC
j_call: TRBJ2-3; d_call: NA; cdr3_length: 15; clone_size: few; v_call: TRBV10-3; cdr3_aa: CAIRMTETSTDTQYF; cdr3_nt: TGTGCCATCAGGATGACAGAGACTAGCACAGATACGCAGTATTTT
j_call: TRBJ1-1; d_call: NA; cdr3_length: 12; clone_size: NA; v_call: TRBV6-5; cdr3_aa: CASSPSPVGAFF; cdr3_nt: TGTGCCAGCAGCCCTAGCCCCGTCGGAGCTTTCTTT
j_call: TRBJ2-7; d_call: NA; cdr3_length: 13; clone_size: many; v_call: TRBV4-1; cdr3_aa: CASSQVGVGEQYF; cdr3_nt: TGCGCCAGCAGCCAAGTTGGCGTTGGCGAGCAGTACTTC
j_call: TRBJ2-4; d_call: NA; cdr3_length: 15; clone_size: many; v_call: TRBV15; cdr3_aa: CATSRDTVAKNIQYF; cdr3_nt: TGTGCCACCAGCAGAGATACAGTAGCCAAAAACATTCAGTACTTC
j_call: TRBJ1-1; d_call: NA; cdr3_length: 12; clone_size: NA; v_call: TRBV11-1; cdr3_aa: CASSLRSYPAFF; cdr3_nt: TGTGCCAGCAGCTTAAGGTCCTACCCAGCTTTCTTT
j_call: TRBJ1-4; d_call: NA; cdr3_length: 13; clone_size: NA; v_call: TRBV30; cdr3_aa: CAWETGTNEKLFF; cdr3_nt: TGTGCCTGGGAAACAGGGACGAATGAAAAACTGTTTTTT
j_call: TRBJ1-6; d_call: NA; cdr3_length: 15; clone_size: NA; v_call: TRBV6-1; cdr3_aa: CASSRGNMKDSPLHF; cdr3_nt: TGTGCCAGCAGTCGGGGAAATATGAAGGATTCACCCCTCCACTTT
j_call: TRBJ2-1; d_call: TRBD2; cdr3_length: 16; clone_size: NA; v_call: TRBV27; cdr3_aa: CASSLVAREGNKEQFF; cdr3_nt: TGTGCCAGCAGTTTAGTGGCGCGGGAGGGGAACAAGGAGCAGTTCTTC
j_call: TRBJ2-7; d_call: NA; cdr3_length: 13; clone_size: many; v_call: TRBV6-1; cdr3_aa: CASGRTGSYEQYF; cdr3_nt: TGTGCCAGCGGAAGGACTGGCAGCTACGAGCAGTACTTC
j_call: TRBJ1-5; d_call: NA; cdr3_length: 16; clone_size: NA; v_call: TRBV4-3; cdr3_aa: CASSQDTGVGNQPQHF; cdr3_nt: TGCGCCAGCAGCCAAGATACGGGAGTGGGCAATCAGCCCCAGCATTTT
j_call: TRBJ1-4; d_call: NA; cdr3_length: 15; clone_size: NA; v_call: TRBV12-3/TRBV12-4; cdr3_aa: CASSLGVIPNEKLFF; cdr3_nt: TGTGCCAGCAGTTTAGGTGTGATCCCTAATGAAAAACTGTTTTTT
j_call: TRBJ2-1; d_call: NA; cdr3_length: 18; clone_size: few; v_call: TRBV14; cdr3_aa: CASSQDKNGGPFYNEQFF; cdr3_nt: TGTGCCAGCAGCCAAGATAAAAACGGGGGCCCCTTCTACAATGAGCAGTTCTTC
j_call: TRBJ1-1; d_call: TRBD1; cdr3_length: 17; clone_size: NA; v_call: TRBV7-8; cdr3_aa: CASSSLWDRGPNTEAFF; cdr3_nt: TGTGCCAGCAGCTCACTATGGGACAGGGGGCCGAACACTGAAGCTTTCTTT
j_call: TRBJ2-1; d_call: TRBD1; cdr3_length: 16; clone_size: many; v_call: TRBV10-3; cdr3_aa: CAIRTGGLNLYNEQFF; cdr3_nt: TGTGCCATCAGGACAGGGGGCCTGAATCTGTACAATGAGCAGTTCTTC
j_call: TRBJ2-6; d_call: TRBD1; cdr3_length: 16; clone_size: few; v_call: TRBV6-1; cdr3_aa: CASGTGGNSGANVLTF; cdr3_nt: TGTGCCAGCGGGACAGGGGGGAACTCTGGGGCCAACGTCCTGACTTTC
j_call: TRBJ2-5; d_call: NA; cdr3_length: 13; clone_size: few; v_call: TRBV6-5; cdr3_aa: CASSYGRVSGQYF; cdr3_nt: TGTGCCAGCAGTTACGGGCGGGTGTCAGGCCAGTACTTC
j_call: TRBJ2-3; d_call: TRBD2; cdr3_length: 17; clone_size: few; v_call: TRBV7-3; cdr3_aa: CASSLTMSGRVTDTQYF; cdr3_nt: TGTGCCAGCAGCTTAACGATGAGCGGGAGGGTGACAGATACGCAGTATTTT
j_call: TRBJ2-7; d_call: TRBD1; cdr3_length: 15; clone_size: few; v_call: TRBV29-1; cdr3_aa: CSVDNGTASSYEQYF; cdr3_nt: TGCAGCGTGGACAACGGGACAGCCAGCTCCTACGAGCAGTACTTC
j_call: TRBJ2-2; d_call: NA; cdr3_length: 16; clone_size: NA; v_call: TRBV12-3/TRBV12-4; cdr3_aa: CASSLARAVNTGELFF; cdr3_nt: TGTGCCAGCAGTTTAGCGCGAGCGGTCAACACCGGGGAGCTGTTTTTT
j_call: TRBJ1-5; d_call: TRBD1; cdr3_length: 16; clone_size: NA; v_call: TRBV18; cdr3_aa: CASSMGTGATNQPQHF; cdr3_nt: TGTGCCAGCTCAATGGGGACAGGGGCAACCAATCAGCCCCAGCATTTT
j_call: TRBJ1-2; d_call: TRBD1; cdr3_length: 15; clone_size: few; v_call: TRBV15; cdr3_aa: CATSTRTGGGYGYTF; cdr3_nt: TGTGCCACCAGCACACGGACAGGGGGCGGCTATGGCTACACCTTC
j_call: TRBJ1-2; d_call: NA; cdr3_length: 15; clone_size: NA; v_call: TRBV27; cdr3_aa: CASSFAGQSNYGYTF; cdr3_nt: TGTGCCAGCAGTTTCGCGGGGCAATCTAACTATGGCTACACCTTC
j_call: TRBJ1-4; d_call: NA; cdr3_length: 18; clone_size: few; v_call: TRBV12-3/TRBV12-4; cdr3_aa: CASSSRSQGSATNEKLFF; cdr3_nt: TGTGCCAGCAGTTCCCGGTCCCAGGGCTCCGCAACTAATGAAAAACTGTTTTTT
j_call: TRBJ2-3; d_call: TRBD1; cdr3_length: 15; clone_size: many; v_call: TRBV12-3/TRBV12-4; cdr3_aa: CASSLGQGFTDTQYF; cdr3_nt: TGTGCCAGCAGCCTGGGACAGGGATTCACAGATACGCAGTATTTT
j_call: TRBJ1-5; d_call: NA; cdr3_length: 14; clone_size: NA; v_call: TRBV3-1; cdr3_aa: CASSQDRSDQPQHF; cdr3_nt: TGTGCCAGCAGCCAAGATCGGAGTGATCAGCCCCAGCATTTT
j_call: TRBJ1-1; d_call: NA; cdr3_length: 13; clone_size: NA; v_call: TRBV25-1; cdr3_aa: CASRVRLNTEAFF; cdr3_nt: TGTGCCAGCAGAGTTCGTTTGAACACTGAAGCTTTCTTT
j_call: TRBJ2-3; d_call: NA; cdr3_length: 16; clone_size: NA; v_call: TRBV4-2; cdr3_aa: CASSPGGGGGTDTQYF; cdr3_nt: TGTGCCAGCAGCCCCGGAGGAGGGGGGGGCACAGATACGCAGTATTTT
j_call: TRBJ2-5; d_call: TRBD2; cdr3_length: 16; clone_size: few; v_call: TRBV4-3; cdr3_aa: CASSQEYSGGQETQYF; cdr3_nt: TGCGCCAGCAGCCAAGAGTATAGCGGGGGCCAAGAGACCCAGTACTTC